The 16 T cell receptor beta chains listed next were all sequenced from one sample in a study of T cells in Graves' hyperthyroidism and ophthalmopathy. TCR beta CDR3 regions were amplified from RNA. The study used the HTBI primer set for a first-round RT-PCR of the TCR CDR3. Via MiXCR, TCRdb re-called the multiplex PCR reads, giving one row per CDR3 protein. The table has about 700,000 distinct CDR3 sequences, about 45% seen once. The source material was peripheral blood or thyroid tissue (not recorded which). All receptors come from an adult man with Graves' disease, either hyperthyroidism or ophthalmopathy (not recorded which).

This sequence joins TRBV20-1 and TRBJ1-2, with 9 bases matching TRBD1. CDR3 length equals 15 residues. Germline lookup yields CDR1 DFQATT and CDR2 SNEGSKA (reference sequence). V shed 4 bases and J 3 bases; nucleotides not matched to a gene: 9. CDR3 coding DNA: TGCAGTGCTACGCTACCGACAGGGGGGGACTATGGCTACACCTTC. Its translation: CSATLPTGGDYGYTF.

The DNA of the CDR3 is TGTGCCACCAGTGTCACAGGGGGGACCCAGTACTTC. Protein sequence: CATSVTGGTQYF. This chain connects TRBV24-1 to TRBJ2-5; 8 bases line up with TRBD1. The V and J ends lost 5 bases and 7 bases, in that order; junction bases with no gene match: 2. The germline CDR1 and CDR2 sequences are KGHDR and SFDVKD. The CDR3 has 12 residues.

This clonotype was seen ten or more times. The chain has TRBV2 and TRBJ2-7; D is undetermined. V lost 6 bases to trimming and J lost 0 bases, with 6 bases between them. Germline V gene lookup returns CDR1 SNHLY and CDR2 FYNNEI. The CDR3 is made up of 12 amino acids. Here the CDR3 reads CASRGSSYEQYF. The CDR3 coding sequence is TGTGCCAGCAGAGGCAGCTCCTACGAGCAGTACTTC.

The chain uses TRBV6-5 and TRBJ1-1, with D possibly TRBD1 on 6 matching bases. CDR1 MNHEY and CDR2 SVGAGI come from the germline V gene. This CDR3 is built from 15 residues. V was trimmed by 3 bases and J by 1 base, leaving 12 bases between them. The DNA for the CDR3 is TGTGCCAGCAGTTATGCCAGGGGAACGAACACTGAAGCTTTCTTT. Translating it yields CASSYARGTNTEAFF.

This chain joins TRBV24-1 and TRBJ1-5; 7 bases match TRBD1. Germline lookup yields CDR1 KGHDR and CDR2 SFDVKD. This CDR3 comprises 14 residues. Unmatched junction bases numbered 7, after V lost 9 bases and J lost 3 bases. In DNA form, the CDR3 reads TGTGCCACCCAGGGGGGGGGCAACAATCAGCCCCAGCATTTT. Translation gives CATQGGGNNQPQHF.

This clonotype was observed a few times. The chain links TRBV12-3 or TRBV12-4 to TRBJ1-5, with D tentatively TRBD1 (6 bases). Trimming shortened V by 8 bases and J by 2 bases, and 13 bases separated the two germline ends. There are 14 residues in the CDR3. The CDR3 is CASGTSGGNQPQHF. DNA of the CDR3: TGTGCCAGCGGTACCTCAGGGGGCAATCAGCCCCAGCATTTT.

This clonotype turned up a few times. A much larger clone lies one base from this, so it may be a read error. The rearrangement uses TRBV6-5 and TRBJ2-7; 7 positions match TRBD1. The germline V gene has CDR1 MNHEY and CDR2 SVGAGI. V shed 3 bases and J 2 bases; nucleotides not matched to a gene: 1. This CDR3 spans 13 amino acids. CDR3 nucleotides: TGTGCCAGCAGTTATCAGGGGGCCTACGAGCAGTACTTC. As protein: CASSYQGAYEQYF.

The chain links TRBV7-6 to TRBJ2-7; 9 bases are a match to TRBD1. In germline, CDR1 is SGHVS, CDR2 FNYEAQ. Trimming took 5 bases from V and 6 from J; bases not matched to a gene: 8. This CDR3 spans 14 amino acids. The CDR3 coding sequence is TGTGCCAGCAGCCCTCGGACAGGGGTCGGCGAGCAGTACTTC. This codes for CASSPRTGVGEQYF.

This clonotype was counted ten times or more. V is TRBV24-1 and J is TRBJ1-2; D possibly corresponds to TRBD1 (6 bases). This CDR3 has 17 amino acids. Germline V lookup: CDR1 KGHDR, CDR2 SFDVKD. Trimming took 4 bases from V and 7 from J, leaving 24 bases between them. The CDR3: CATSDPAEGHPEGGYTF. The CDR3, as DNA: TGTGCCACCAGTGACCCCGCCGAGGGACACCCTGAGGGTGGCTACACCTTC.

This clonotype was seen a handful of times. The chain couples TRBV25-1 to TRBJ1-1, with D possibly matching TRBD1 (5 bases). The CDR3 has 15 amino acids. V shed 3 bases and J shed 1 base, with 12 bases lying between them. The germline V gene has CDR1 MGHDK and CDR2 SYGVNS. The DNA for the CDR3 is TGTGCCAGCAGTGAGGGCCGGCAGGGGAACACTGAAGCTTTCTTT. This translates into CASSEGRQGNTEAFF.

This clonotype was counted at least ten times. The chain uses TRBV7-3 and TRBJ1-1, with D unclear. Germline CDR1 is SGHTA and CDR2 is FQGTGA. V lost 1 base, J lost 0 bases, and 9 bases lay in between. The CDR3 spans 15 residues. DNA for the CDR3: TGTGCCAGCAGCTTAATGGGAGGAATGAACACTGAAGCTTTCTTT. Its translation: CASSLMGGMNTEAFF.

This sequence joins TRBV20-1 and TRBJ1-2; possible D gene TRBD1, 6 bases. The CDR3 is 13 residues long. Deletions cut 0 bases from V and 4 bases from J, with 9 bases between. CDR1 and CDR2 from the germline V gene are DFQATT and SNEGSKA (reference sequence). This CDR3 reads CSARDPTGYGYTF. The CDR3 coding sequence is TGCAGTGCTAGAGATCCGACAGGCTATGGCTACACCTTC.

In DNA form, the CDR3 reads TGTGCCAGCAGCTTAACGGGACAGGGGGATAAGACCCAGTACTTC. Protein: CASSLTGQGDKTQYF. The rearrangement uses TRBV7-2 and TRBJ2-5; 11 bases are a match to TRBD1. V lost 2 bases and J lost 6; bases outside the gene matches: 5. Germline V gene lookup returns CDR1 SGHTA and CDR2 FQGNSA. CDR3 length: 15 amino acids.

This clonotype came up many times. The rearrangement links TRBV7-8 to TRBJ2-7; D is unresolved. The germline V gene has CDR1 SGHVS and CDR2 FQNEAQ. V was cut by 2 bases and J by 7 bases, with 15 bases left in between. The CDR3 extends over 14 amino acids. The CDR3 DNA follows: TGTGCCAGCAGCTTACCCCGGGCCTTGGGGGAGCAGTACTTC. It yields the protein CASSLPRALGEQYF.

This chain uses TRBV24-1 with TRBJ1-2; D is perhaps TRBD1 (5 bases). The germline gives CDR1 KGHDR, CDR2 SFDVKD. V was trimmed by 5 bases and J by 0 bases, leaving 15 bases between them. The CDR3 runs to 16 residues. The CDR3 region is CATSGPDRDPNYGYTF. The CDR3, as DNA: TGTGCCACCAGTGGACCAGACAGAGATCCTAACTATGGCTACACCTTC.

The V gene is TRBV2, the J gene TRBJ2-7; D is perhaps TRBD2 (6 bases). V lost 11 bases, J lost 0 bases, and 26 bases lay in between. CDR3 length: 17 amino acids. Germline values: CDR1 SNHLY, CDR2 FYNNEI. CDR3 sequence: CAWSGLLGDSRSYEQYF. The CDR3 DNA sequence: TGTGCCTGGAGTGGGCTTTTAGGGGACTCTCGCTCCTACGAGCAGTACTTC.